This TCR beta chain was sequenced during a study of T cells in Graves' hyperthyroidism and ophthalmopathy. Note on this clonotype: The antigen is not known.

Orbital computed tomography, thyroid ultrasound, serum thyroxine and TRAb, and clinical symptoms together informed the diagnoses. TCR beta CDR3 regions were amplified from RNA transcripts. A first-round RT-PCR of the TCR CDR3 used the HTBI primer set. In TCRdb, the multiplex PCR reads were re-called with MiXCR into one record per CDR3 protein. The profile shows 600,000 to 650,000 distinct CDR3 sequences, 20% of them singletons. This CDR3 has 14 residues. Trimming stripped 4 bases from V and 7 bases from J, with 14 bases between. Per germline, CDR1 SGDLS and CDR2 YYNGEE. Study-level findings and limits: In blood, most of the thyroid clonotypes expanded above 0.001 were also present. Ophthalmopathy stood apart from stable hyperthyroidism in a 13 V-J model.

The rearrangement uses TRBV9 and TRBJ1-4; the D gene is possibly TRBD1 (6 bases). The sequenced sample consisted of blood. This TCR derives from a man younger than 40 with Graves' ophthalmopathy. The CDR3 sequence is CASSPQGGSEKLFF. The CDR3 DNA follows: TGTGCCAGCAGCCCCCAAGGGGGGTCTGAAAAACTGTTTTTT.